This TCR beta chain was found in a study of blood T cells in healthy people across ages. The V gene's germline CDR1 is SGHAT and CDR2 FQNNGV. V shed 1 base and J shed 5 bases, with 18 bases lying between them. The length of the CDR3 is 16 residues. The donors, all healthy, were Caucasians living in Russia, aged roughly 6 to 95. In its sample, this clonotype was seen a few times. The second PCR ran about 6 to 12 cycles with a sample-barcoded 5' primer and J-beta primers. TCRdb used MiXCR to reprocess the 5' RACE reads, holding one entry per CDR3 protein. Among roughly 1.6 million distinct CDR3 sequences listed, about 31% were seen once.

The chain joins TRBV11-2 to TRBJ2-7, with a weak D call TRBD1 (6 bases). The sequencing input was blood. This clonotype was obtained from a young woman in good health. The CDR3 sequence: CASSLAPGQRPDEQYF. The CDR3 bases are TGTGCCAGCAGCTTAGCTCCGGGACAAAGACCCGACGAGCAGTACTTC.